The 19 T cell receptor beta chains below were found in one sample sequenced in a study of radiotherapy plus CTLA-4 blockade in lung cancer (dated by TCRdb to between 2017 and 2018). The library was prepared using the immunoSEQ multiplex PCR assay. The clones in this table, taken by TCRdb from immuneACCESS, are in-frame only. Not every clone is retained; where verified, under half of the shortfall comes from an unresolved V gene, and the cause of the rest is unknown. This sample gives about 120,000 clones in total; around 90% of them show up just once. 6.9% of the sample is in the top ten clones. The sample here was peripheral blood, taken from a patient treated with radiotherapy plus ipilimumab. These receptors were obtained from a human donor with non-small cell lung cancer that progressed on radiotherapy plus ipilimumab.

The chain is built from TRBV11-2 and TRBJ2-7; D gene ambiguous. Trimming left V 1 base short and J 2 bases short, with 6 bases between. The CDR3 length is 13 residues. Germline V lookup: CDR1 SGHAT, CDR2 FQNNGV. CDR3 region: CASSLGRAYEQYF. CDR3 bases: TGTGCCAGCAGCTTAGGGCGAGCCTACGAGCAGTACTTC.

V is TRBV14 and J is TRBJ2-2; D may be TRBD1 or TRBD2 (5 bases each). Between the trimmed V and J ends, which lost 1 base and 1 base, there was a span of 13 bases. Germline V gene sequence: CDR1 SGHDN, CDR2 FVKESK. CDR3 size: 17 residues. The CDR3 reads CASSQVRDVENTGELFF. The DNA for the CDR3 is TGTGCCAGCAGCCAAGTGAGGGACGTAGAGAACACCGGGGAGCTGTTTTTT. Combining the CDR3 with reference TRBV14 and TRBJ2-2 gives the whole variable domain EAGVTQFPSHSVIEKGQTVTLRCDPISGHDNLYWYRRVMGKEIKFLLHFVKESKQDESGMPNNRFLAERTGGTYSTLKVQPAELEDSGVYFCASSQVRDVENTGELFFGEGSRLTVL.

The V gene is TRBV6-1, the J gene TRBJ2-7, with D maybe TRBD1 (6 bases). CDR1 and CDR2 (germline): MNHNS, SASEGT. With 11 bases removed from V and 4 bases from J, the gap between germline ends came to 15 bases. This CDR3 spans 12 amino acids. CDR3 nucleotide sequence: TGTGCCGCCGGACAGAATTATTACGAGCAGTACTTC. This translates into CAAGQNYYEQYF.

The chain has TRBV5-4 and TRBJ2-5; D not resolved. Germline CDR1 and CDR2: SGHNT and YYREEE (reference sequence). The CDR3 sequence is 14 residues long. V was trimmed by 0 bases and J by 5 bases, leaving 11 bases between them. The CDR3 DNA reads TGTGCCAGCAGCTTGGCCGCCCAGTCCGAGACCCAGTACTTC. The encoded protein is CASSLAAQSETQYF.

This clone has a handful of counts. V usage is TRBV6-1 and J usage is TRBJ1-5; D is undetermined. The CDR3 has 12 amino acids. Trimming left V 6 bases short and J 4 bases short, with 7 bases between. Germline CDR1 MNHNS, CDR2 SASEGT. The CDR3 region is CASRAANQPQHF. CDR3 nucleotide sequence: TGTGCCAGCAGGGCAGCGAATCAGCCCCAGCATTTT.

The chain couples TRBV7-8 to TRBJ2-7, with unresolved D. Germline CDR1 and CDR2: SGHVS and FQNEAQ. The V end was cut by 2 bases, the J end by 3 bases, with 14 bases between. This CDR3 region has 15 residues. CDR3 DNA: TGTGCCAGCAGCTTAAGTCCGTCCGCTCTCTACGAGCAGTACTTC. Translated, it gives CASSLSPSALYEQYF.

The J gene is TRBJ2-3, the V gene TRBV5-1; tentatively, D is TRBD1 (5 bases). Germline assignment: CDR1 SGHRS and CDR2 YFSETQ. The length of the CDR3 is 15 residues. V lost 6 bases and J lost 0, with 14 bases in between. CDR3 sequence (DNA): TGCGCCAGCAAACCCACAGGTGCTAGCACAGATACGCAGTATTTT. This gives the protein CASKPTGASTDTQYF.

The rearrangement uses TRBV28 and TRBJ2-7, with 8 bases that match TRBD1. Germline loops: CDR1 MDHEN, CDR2 SYDVKM. V was pared by 4 bases and J by 3 bases, with 8 bases of the junction left unmatched. The CDR3 runs to 15 residues. In DNA form, the CDR3 reads TGTGCCAGCAGTTCCGCCGGACAGGGTGGCTACGAGCAGTACTTC. Translated: CASSSAGQGGYEQYF. The variable domain in full, completed from reference TRBV28 and TRBJ2-7, reads DVKVTQSSRYLVKRTGEKVFLECVQDMDHENMFWYRQDPGLGLRLIYFSYDVKMKEKGDIPEGYSVSREKKERFSLILESASTNQTSMYLCASSSAGQGGYEQYFGPGTRLTVT.

The chain links TRBV7-9 to TRBJ2-1; possible D gene TRBD2, 5 bases. The CDR3 runs to 13 residues. The germline V gene encodes CDR1 SEHNR and CDR2 FQNEAQ (reference sequence). V was shortened by 2 bases and J by 5 bases, with 7 bases between the two germline ends. The CDR3 nucleotides read TGTGCCAGCAGCTTAACCGGGGACAATGAGCAGTTCTTC. It codes for CASSLTGDNEQFF.

The chain links TRBV7-9 to TRBJ1-2; TRBD1 aligns across 8 bases. CDR3 length: 12 residues. Germline lookup yields CDR1 SEHNR and CDR2 FQNEAQ (reference sequence). The V segment lost 5 bases and the J segment 7 bases; nucleotides outside the gene matches: 3. CDR3 nucleotides: TGTGCCAGCAGCCAGGGGGCGCGTGGCTACACCTTC. This sequence encodes CASSQGARGYTF.

This chain links TRBV6-1 with TRBJ1-2; unclear D gene. V shed 0 bases and J shed 0 bases, with 8 bases lying between them. Germline-derived CDR1 and CDR2 are MNHNS and SASEGT. This CDR3 comprises 15 residues. The CDR3 reads CASSEAAVANYGYTF. In DNA form, the CDR3 reads TGTGCCAGCAGTGAAGCGGCGGTAGCTAACTATGGCTACACCTTC.

The V and J genes are TRBV10-3 and TRBJ2-7, with D possibly TRBD1 on 5 matching bases. Germline CDR1 reads ENHRY; CDR2 reads SYGVKD. V was cut by 0 bases and J by 5 bases, with 20 bases left in between. CDR3 length: 17 amino acids. CDR3 DNA: TGTGCCATCAGTGAGTCAACAGAAGGTCAGGGCCGCCACGAGCAGTACTTC. This codes for CAISESTEGQGRHEQYF.

The chain links TRBV18 to TRBJ2-7; 12 bases match TRBD2. Germline CDR1 and CDR2: KGHSH and LQKENI. This CDR3 spans 15 amino acids. V shed 3 bases and J 1 base; nucleotides not matched to a gene: 1. CDR3 nucleotide sequence: TGTGCCAGCTCACCTACTAGCGGGGGGTCCTACGAGCAGTACTTC. Translation: CASSPTSGGSYEQYF.

The rearrangement joins TRBV12-5 to TRBJ2-7; no definite D call. CDR3 length equals 14 residues. Trimming took off 6 bases at V and 1 base at J, with 13 bases between the two ends. Germline V gene lookup returns CDR1 LGHNT and CDR2 FRNRAP. This CDR3 reads CASGAGSFSYEQYF. In DNA form, the CDR3 reads TGTGCTAGTGGAGCCGGGTCTTTTTCCTACGAGCAGTACTTC. Drawing the rest from reference TRBV12-5 and TRBJ2-7, the complete variable domain is DARVTQTPRHKVTEMGQEVTMRCQPILGHNTVFWYRQTMMQGLELLAYFRNRAPLDDSGMPKDRFSAEMPDATLATLKIQPSEPRDSAVYFCASGAGSFSYEQYFGPGTRLTVT.

On this clone itself: Its ends do not fully match the called genes, so a read error is possible. V and J are TRBV6-6 and TRBJ2-5; 9 nucleotides align to TRBD1. The J call may be incorrect, as the DNA end agrees better with TRBJ2-7. There are 15 residues in the CDR3. Germline assignment: CDR1 MNHNY and CDR2 SVGAGI (reference sequence). CDR3 protein: CASSDSTGGTYEQYF. Here the CDR3 DNA reads TGTGCCAGCAGTGACTCGACAGGGGGAACCTACGAGCAGTACTTC.

J is TRBJ1-3 and V is TRBV6-5; D is perhaps TRBD1 (5 bases). V lost 7 bases and J lost 7, with 20 bases in between. The CDR3 loop spans 15 amino acids. Germline V gene lookup returns CDR1 MNHEY and CDR2 SVGAGI. The CDR3 region is CASTRSGGSGNTIYF. The CDR3 bases are TGTGCCAGCACAAGGAGTGGGGGGAGTGGCAACACCATATATTTT.

The V call is TRBV7-2, the J call TRBJ2-7; 8 bases fit TRBD1. This CDR3 comprises 15 residues. Germline-derived CDR1 and CDR2 are SGHTA and FQGNSA. V lost 5 bases to trimming and J lost 4 bases; unmatched junction nucleotides: 10. The CDR3 here is CASSRTGTGRYEQYF. CDR3 sequence (DNA): TGTGCCAGCAGCCGGACCGGGACAGGCAGGTACGAGCAGTACTTC.

The V and J genes are TRBV6-5 and TRBJ2-7; possibly TRBD2 for D (6 bases). Germline V gene data show CDR1 as MNHEY and CDR2 as SVGAGI. The CDR3 is 16 residues long. The V end was cut by 2 bases, the J end by 3 bases, with 17 bases between. As DNA, the CDR3 is TGTGCCAGCAGTTACGGGGTAGCGGAGAGGCGCTACGAGCAGTACTTC. It encodes CASSYGVAERRYEQYF.

The chain carries TRBV4-2 and TRBJ2-3, with 7 positions matching TRBD2. Germline V gene data show CDR1 as LGHNA and CDR2 as YNFKEQ. This CDR3 has 17 amino acids. Germline trimming cut 0 bases from V and 0 bases from J; bases unmatched to any gene: 6. This CDR3 reads CASSQERIAGSTDTQYF. CDR3 in DNA: TGTGCCAGCAGCCAAGAGCGAATAGCGGGCAGCACAGATACGCAGTATTTT.